Ten or more counts support the clone carrying this T cell receptor beta chain. Its cognate antigen is unknown. The time point denotes: persistent/refractory GD, antithyroid drugs over 5 years with positive TRAb. The TCR library was prepared using RNA isolated from PBMCs. Diagnoses of Graves' disease were made by American Thyroid Association guidelines. A blood draw put nine milliliters of peripheral blood into EDTA tubes. This CDR3 contains 15 residues. Germline CDR1 is MNHNS and CDR2 is SASEGT. The junction had 6 bases not matched to a gene; V was cut back by 5 bases and J by 4 bases. This entry comes from a study of regulatory T cells in long-lasting Graves disease. On the study more broadly: Persistence in Graves' disease denoted antithyroid drug use beyond 5 years alongside positive TSH receptor antibodies.

Study outcomes and limitations: Persistent cases favored TRBV28, TRBJ1-2 and TRBJ2-5.

Sequencing libraries for TCR beta were prepared with iRepertoire HTBI primers and Arm-PCR of CDR3 regions. Using its own MiXCR run on the multiplex PCR reads, TCRdb lists one record per CDR3 protein. The table has about 470,000 distinct CDR3 sequences, 20% to 25% seen once. The origin of this receptor is a female donor with Graves disease. The chain is built from TRBV6-1 and TRBJ2-7, with 12 positions matching TRBD2. Sample: peripheral blood mononuclear cells (PBMCs), taken when the disease was refractory, from a patient treated with antithyroid drugs. CDR3: CASSQLAGGVYEQYF. The CDR3 nucleotides are TGTGCCAGCAGTCAACTAGCGGGAGGTGTGTACGAGCAGTACTTC.